A selection of T cell receptor beta chains follows, all from one sample in a study of T cells after yellow fever vaccination. One entry per CDR3 protein results from TCRdb running MiXCR on the 5' RACE reads. The profile covers a few hundred thousand distinct CDR3 sequences, with about 17% appearing a single time and 17% taken by the ten largest. The sequencing used PBMCs, collected 5 to 6 days after the first yellow fever vaccination. These receptors all come from a man aged 18 to 29 who received the YFV17D yellow fever vaccine. The CDR3 runs from the conserved cysteine through the conserved F or W. The D gene is left open where the match is weak. The size of a clone is reported for some rows only, either as once, few or many, or as a class for expanded clones.

D gene: -; J gene: TRBJ1-1; V gene: TRBV9; CDR3 length: 16; clone size: few; CDR3 protein: CASSGPGQPMNTEAFF; CDR3 DNA: TGTGCCAGCAGCGGGCCCGGACAGCCCATGAACACTGAAGCTTTCTTT
D gene: -; J gene: TRBJ2-5; V gene: TRBV6-5; CDR3 length: 12; clone size: few; CDR3 protein: CASGDTSETQYF; CDR3 DNA: TGTGCCAGCGGCGATACCTCCGAGACCCAGTACTTC
D gene: -; J gene: TRBJ2-6; V gene: TRBV27; CDR3 length: 16; clone size: few; CDR3 protein: CASSSPFGAGANVLTF; CDR3 DNA: TGTGCCAGCAGTTCCCCCTTCGGGGCGGGGGCCAACGTCCTGACTTTC
D gene: -; J gene: TRBJ2-1; V gene: TRBV5-1; CDR3 length: 12; clone size: few; CDR3 protein: CASSITGSEQFF; CDR3 DNA: TGCGCCAGCAGCATTACAGGATCCGAGCAGTTCTTC
D gene: TRBD2; J gene: TRBJ2-3; V gene: TRBV6-1; CDR3 length: 17; clone size: -; CDR3 protein: CASSGLAGFGRTDTQYF; CDR3 DNA: TGTGCCAGCAGTGGACTAGCGGGATTTGGGAGGACAGATACGCAGTATTTT
D gene: TRBD1; J gene: TRBJ1-2; V gene: TRBV29-1; CDR3 length: 18; clone size: -; CDR3 protein: CSVQTGRGGAWSGYGYTF; CDR3 DNA: TGCAGCGTGCAAACGGGTAGAGGGGGCGCGTGGTCCGGCTATGGCTACACCTTC
D gene: -; J gene: TRBJ1-3; V gene: TRBV3-1; CDR3 length: 15; clone size: -; CDR3 protein: CASSQVLPSGNTIYF; CDR3 DNA: TGTGCCAGCAGCCAAGTACTCCCGTCCGGAAACACCATATATTTT
D gene: TRBD2; J gene: TRBJ2-1; V gene: TRBV20-1; CDR3 length: 14; clone size: -; CDR3 protein: CSATRDYLSNEQFF; CDR3 DNA: TGCAGTGCGACCCGGGACTATCTGTCCAATGAGCAGTTCTTC
D gene: TRBD1; J gene: TRBJ2-2; V gene: TRBV27; CDR3 length: 17; clone size: -; CDR3 protein: CASSFSLRQGGTGELFF; CDR3 DNA: TGTGCCAGCAGTTTCTCCCTCAGACAGGGGGGCACCGGGGAGCTGTTTTTT
D gene: -; J gene: TRBJ2-7; V gene: TRBV14; CDR3 length: 15; clone size: few; CDR3 protein: CASSQDVLGSYEQYF; CDR3 DNA: TGTGCCAGCAGCCAAGATGTTCTAGGCTCCTACGAGCAGTACTTC
D gene: TRBD2; J gene: TRBJ2-2; V gene: TRBV20-1; CDR3 length: 15; clone size: -; CDR3 protein: CSALLGGANTGELFF; CDR3 DNA: TGCAGTGCTCTCCTCGGGGGGGCCAACACCGGGGAGCTGTTTTTT
D gene: TRBD1; J gene: TRBJ1-1; V gene: TRBV10-3; CDR3 length: 15; clone size: many; CDR3 protein: CAIRTGTGGLTEAFF; CDR3 DNA: TGTGCCATCAGGACCGGGACAGGGGGCTTGACTGAAGCTTTCTTT
D gene: TRBD1; J gene: TRBJ1-1; V gene: TRBV3-1; CDR3 length: 16; clone size: -; CDR3 protein: CASSPGGFGLNTEAFF; CDR3 DNA: TGTGCCAGCAGCCCAGGGGGGTTTGGGTTGAACACTGAAGCTTTCTTT
D gene: -; J gene: TRBJ2-1; V gene: TRBV20-1; CDR3 length: 13; clone size: -; CDR3 protein: CSANGRGTVEQFF; CDR3 DNA: TGCAGTGCTAATGGCAGGGGGACTGTTGAGCAGTTCTTC
D gene: -; J gene: TRBJ2-5; V gene: TRBV5-1; CDR3 length: 11; clone size: many; CDR3 protein: CASSTQETQYF; CDR3 DNA: TGTGCCAGCAGCACCCAAGAGACCCAGTACTTC
D gene: TRBD2; J gene: TRBJ2-3; V gene: TRBV7-9; CDR3 length: 12; clone size: -; CDR3 protein: CASSRQLATQYF; CDR3 DNA: TGTGCCAGCAGCCGACAACTAGCGACGCAGTATTTT